Sequencing of this T cell receptor beta chain was carried out in a study of regulatory dendritic cells for organ transplantation. Profiling relied on immunoSEQ multiplex PCR, and the TCRdb table lists in-frame clones only, not all of them. The table shows around 30,000 clones, with approximately 81% occurring only once. V was clipped by 1 base and J by 4 bases, with 12 bases between them. CDR1 and CDR2 from the germline V gene are SGHDT and YYEEEE. The CDR3 contains 15 residues. This sequence joins TRBV5-6 and TRBJ1-3; TRBD1 is a possible D gene (5 bases). The sequence came from a human donor in good health. Sample: naive CD8+ T cells from blood. Subset here: CD45RA+ naive T cells. The CDR3 sequence: CASSLIRGSGNTIYF. The CDR3 DNA reads as TGTGCCAGCAGCTTGATTAGGGGCTCAGGAAACACCATATATTTT.